These 29 T cell receptor beta chains were sequenced from one sample in a study of cytomegalovirus exposure and HLA in healthy donors. PCR was performed using 60 Vbeta and 13 Jbeta primers. Assay: immunoSEQ multiplex PCR; the TCRdb copy retains only in-frame clones and omits some. The sample has 180,000 or so clones, roughly 75% seen once. The sample was PBMCs. These receptors originate from a woman in her twenties or thirties in good health and CMV-seronegative.

This chain connects TRBV27 to TRBJ2-7; 10 nucleotides align to TRBD1. V lost 5 bases, J lost 4 bases, and 5 bases stayed unmatched. Germline V gives CDR1 MNHEY, CDR2 SMNVEV (reference sequence). The CDR3 sequence is 14 residues long. The chain's CDR3 is CASSPGTGEYEQYF. CDR3 sequence (DNA): TGTGCCAGCAGTCCCGGGACAGGGGAATACGAGCAGTACTTC.

This rearrangement joins TRBV5-1 to TRBJ2-5, with 7 bases lining up with TRBD1. This CDR3 has 14 amino acids. Germline-derived CDR1 and CDR2 are SGHRS and YFSETQ. The V segment lost 4 bases and the J segment 2 bases; nucleotides outside the gene matches: 5. The CDR3 nucleotides read TGCGCCAGCAGCGGGACCAGGGGGCAAGAGACCCAGTACTTC. Translated, it gives CASSGTRGQETQYF. Full variable domain (missing parts from reference TRBV5-1 and TRBJ2-5): KAGVTQTPRYLIKTRGQQVTLSCSPISGHRSVSWYQQTPGQGLQFLFEYFSETQRNKGNFPGRFSGRQFSNSRSEMNVSTLELGDSALYLCASSGTRGQETQYFGPGTRLLVL.

The genes are TRBV7-9 and TRBJ2-2, with D possibly TRBD2 on 6 matching bases. V was trimmed by 8 bases and J by 2 bases, leaving 15 bases between them. The CDR3 has 15 amino acids. From germline, CDR1 is SEHNR and CDR2 FQNEAQ (reference sequence). CDR3 nucleotide sequence: TGTGCCAGCCTAGCGACGGTAACTAACACCGGGGAGCTGTTTTTT. Protein: CASLATVTNTGELFF.

The chain links TRBV15 to TRBJ2-1; 12 bases fit TRBD2. Germline values: CDR1 LNHNV, CDR2 YYDKDF (reference sequence). There are 17 residues in the CDR3. Trimming cost V 1 base and J 4 bases; bases outside gene matches: 5. The chain's CDR3 is CATSRGTSGEKYNEQFF. The CDR3 nucleotides read TGTGCCACCAGCAGAGGGACTAGCGGGGAGAAATACAATGAGCAGTTCTTC.

The chain recombines TRBV6-1 with TRBJ2-4; tentatively, D is TRBD1 (6 bases). Germline V gene sequence: CDR1 MNHNS, CDR2 SASEGT. The length of the CDR3 is 16 residues. V gave up 1 base and J gave up 1 base, with 11 bases separating them. CDR3 bases: TGTGCCAGCAGTGAAGGCAGGGGTGTCGCCAAAAACATTCAGTACTTC. Translated, it gives CASSEGRGVAKNIQYF.

This rearrangement joins TRBV2 to TRBJ1-6; TRBD1 matches at 7 bases. V shed 4 bases, J shed 7 bases, and the junction held 19 bases outside the gene matches. The CDR3 has 19 amino acids. Germline CDR1 is SNHLY and CDR2 is FYNNEI. The CDR3 nucleotides are TGTGCCAGCAGTGGATCCCGGGACAGACTGGACCGAGGGAATTCACCCCTCCACTTT. Translated, it gives CASSGSRDRLDRGNSPLHF.

Of note for this clone: Other DNA sequences in the same sample also yield this CDR3. The chain carries TRBV4-2 and TRBJ1-2; perhaps TRBD1 as D (5 bases). This CDR3 contains 13 residues. Trimming left V 0 bases short and J 8 bases short, with 10 bases between. Per the germline V gene, CDR1 is LGHNA and CDR2 is YNFKEQ. The CDR3 sequence is CASSQEQVGGYTF. Here the CDR3 DNA reads TGTGCCAGCAGCCAAGAACAGGTTGGAGGCTACACCTTC.

J is TRBJ2-3 and V is TRBV7-9; maybe TRBD2 (5 bases). The V gene's germline CDR1 is SEHNR and CDR2 FQNEAQ (reference sequence). The V and J ends lost 4 bases and 2 bases respectively, with 10 bases between them. The CDR3 is 14 residues long. The CDR3 nucleotides read TGTGCCAGCAGCTACGACTATTCCACAGATACGCAGTATTTT. Amino acids: CASSYDYSTDTQYF. Based on the CDR3 plus reference TRBV7-9 and TRBJ2-3, the full variable domain is DTGVSQNPRHKITKRGQNVTFRCDPISEHNRLYWYRQTLGQGPEFLTYFQNEAQLEKSRLLSDRFSAERPKGSFSTLEIQRTEQGDSAMYLCASSYDYSTDTQYFGPGTRLTVL.

In regard to this clone: One end of the junction does not line up with germline, which may come from a read error. This sequence joins TRBV7-7 and TRBJ2-7; tentative D call: TRBD2 (6 bases). CDR1 is SSHAT, CDR2 FNYEAQ, per germline (reference sequence). This CDR3 is built from 15 residues. CDR3 DNA sequence: TGTGCTAGCAGCTTAGGGCGCGGGGCTGGTTACGAGCAGTACTTC. Residues: CASSLGRGAGYEQYF.

This sequence joins TRBV30 and TRBJ1-1; maybe TRBD1 (5 bases). Per the germline V gene, CDR1 is GTSNPN and CDR2 is SVGIG (reference sequence). The CDR3 is 13 amino acids. Trimming pared 6 bases from V and 4 bases from J, leaving 15 bases between. The CDR3 sequence: CACLTQGRTEAFF. The CDR3 coding sequence is TGTGCCTGTCTCACCCAGGGCCGCACTGAAGCTTTCTTT.

This chain connects TRBV5-1 to TRBJ1-6; D may be TRBD1 (6 bases). The CDR3 is 15 residues long. Germline-derived CDR1 and CDR2 are SGHRS and YFSETQ. V was pared by 0 bases and J by 7 bases, with 11 bases between. The CDR3 DNA reads TGCGCCAGCAGCTTGGAACAGGGTGGGAATTCACCCCTCCACTTT. This codes for CASSLEQGGNSPLHF.

The rearrangement joins TRBV5-4 to TRBJ2-7; unclear D gene. CDR3 length: 16 amino acids. V dropped 2 bases and J dropped 0 bases, with 15 bases sitting between them. The germline CDR1 and CDR2 sequences are SGHNT and YYREEE (reference sequence). For the CDR3, the DNA is TGTGCCAGCAGCTTTCTTCGGTACCCCAACTCCTACGAGCAGTACTTC. Translated, it gives CASSFLRYPNSYEQYF.

This chain links TRBV9 with TRBJ1-2; possibly TRBD1 for D (6 bases). V was trimmed by 1 base and J by 7 bases, leaving 11 bases between them. From germline, CDR1 is SGDLS and CDR2 YYNGEE. The CDR3 sequence is 13 residues long. The CDR3: CASSVPGASGYTF. DNA for the CDR3: TGTGCCAGCAGCGTACCAGGGGCGAGTGGCTACACCTTC.

The V call is TRBV5-1, the J call TRBJ1-2, with D uncertain. Germline CDR1 and CDR2: SGHRS and YFSETQ. The CDR3 runs to 13 residues. The V end was cut by 0 bases, the J end by 2 bases, with 5 bases between. CDR3 coding DNA: TGCGCCAGCAGCTTGGGTCCAAACTATGGCTACACCTTC. Protein: CASSLGPNYGYTF.

The chain couples TRBV28 to TRBJ1-1; 10 nucleotides match TRBD1. The CDR3 has 17 amino acids. Germline CDR1 is MDHEN and CDR2 is SYDVKM. With V trimmed by 5 bases and J by 3 bases, 12 bases remained unmatched. CDR3 protein: CASSDTGTGVTYTEAFF. Written as DNA, the CDR3 is TGTGCCAGCAGTGACACCGGGACAGGGGTGACATACACTGAAGCTTTCTTT.

This chain connects TRBV7-2 to TRBJ1-2; D uncertain. Germline CDR1 is SGHTA and CDR2 is FQGNSA. The CDR3 runs to 13 residues. The V gene lost 4 bases and the J gene lost 4 bases, with 10 bases spanning the gap. For the CDR3, the DNA is TGTGCCAGCAGCTCTACAGTATCCTATGGCTACACCTTC. This encodes CASSSTVSYGYTF. The complete variable domain, with remaining parts taken from reference TRBV7-2 and TRBJ1-2, reads GAGVSQSPSNKVTEKGKDVELRCDPISGHTALYWYRQSLGQGLEFLIYFQGNSAPDKSGLPSDRFSAERTGGSVSTLTIQRTQQEDSAVYLCASSSTVSYGYTFGSGTRLTVV.

The table lists this clone with a few counts. The chain joins TRBV6-5 to TRBJ1-1; D ambiguous. V was shortened by 2 bases and J by 5 bases, with 9 bases between the two germline ends. The CDR3 has 13 residues. The germline CDR1 and CDR2 sequences are MNHEY and SVGAGI. Written as DNA, the CDR3 is TGTGCCAGCAGTTACGGGAGGAGGACTGAAGCTTTCTTT. Its protein is CASSYGRRTEAFF.

This clone was observed a handful of times. This chain joins TRBV6-1 and TRBJ1-1; D is uncertain. CDR1 is MNHNS, CDR2 SASEGT, per germline. The V gene lost 5 bases and the J gene lost 1 base, with 8 bases spanning the gap. This CDR3 region has 13 residues. In nucleotides, the CDR3 is TGTGCCAGCAGTTTGGGCTGGAACACTGAAGCTTTCTTT. Translation: CASSLGWNTEAFF.

The chain couples TRBV15 to TRBJ1-1; D is unresolved. This CDR3 has 13 residues. Germline assignment: CDR1 LNHNV and CDR2 YYDKDF (reference sequence). The V end lost 9 bases, the J end lost 0 bases, and 11 bases lay between the germline ends. CDR3 sequence (DNA): TGTGCCACTCACGCCAGATTGAACACTGAAGCTTTCTTT. As protein: CATHARLNTEAFF.

The V gene is TRBV5-1, the J gene TRBJ2-7; 7 positions agree with TRBD2. The ends lost 0 bases at V and 3 bases at J; junction bases unmatched: 0. The V gene's germline CDR1 is SGHRS and CDR2 YFSETQ. The CDR3 totals 13 residues. The CDR3 DNA is TGCGCCAGCAGCTTGGGGGGGGGCTACGAGCAGTACTTC. Protein product: CASSLGGGYEQYF.

The chain joins TRBV10-2 to TRBJ1-2, with D hard to call. CDR1 is WSHSY and CDR2 is SAAADI in the germline V gene. The CDR3 has 13 residues. V was shortened by 4 bases and J by 2 bases, with 8 bases between the two germline ends. CDR3: CASSAGPNYGYTF. The CDR3 DNA reads TGCGCCAGCAGTGCGGGTCCCAACTATGGCTACACCTTC.

V is TRBV7-8 and J is TRBJ1-2; tentatively, D is TRBD1 (6 bases). Trimming removed 1 base at V and 4 bases at J, with 13 bases between. Germline values: CDR1 SGHVS, CDR2 FQNEAQ. The CDR3 length is 15 residues. The CDR3 DNA sequence: TGTGCCAGCAGCTTAGATGCTGGGGGCGCCTATGGCTACACCTTC. As protein: CASSLDAGGAYGYTF.

This sequence joins TRBV6-5 and TRBJ1-3; D is possibly TRBD1 (5 bases). Trimming left V 2 bases short and J 4 bases short, with 6 bases between. The CDR3 is 13 amino acids. CDR1 is MNHEY and CDR2 is SVGAGI in the germline V gene. The DNA for the CDR3 is TGTGCCAGCAGTTACAGGGGAGGAAACACCATATATTTT. Translated: CASSYRGGNTIYF.

The chain has TRBV7-3 and TRBJ2-1; D might be TRBD1 (6 bases). This CDR3 has 14 residues. Trimming took off 5 bases at V and 9 bases at J, with 17 bases between the two ends. CDR1 SGHTA and CDR2 FQGTGA come from the germline V gene. The CDR3 spells CASSPHRVTGEQFF. CDR3 coding DNA: TGTGCCAGCAGCCCCCACAGGGTAACGGGTGAGCAGTTCTTC.

V is TRBV27 and J is TRBJ2-7; 8 bases map to TRBD2. The trim removed 2 bases at V and 3 bases at J, leaving 3 bases unmatched. This CDR3 has 14 residues. The germline V gene encodes CDR1 MNHEY and CDR2 SMNVEV (reference sequence). This CDR3 is CASSLSGGDYEQYF. CDR3 nucleotide sequence: TGTGCCAGCAGTTTAAGCGGGGGAGACTACGAGCAGTACTTC.

J is TRBJ1-4 and V is TRBV7-9; possible D gene TRBD1, 5 bases. V shed 5 bases and J shed 9 bases, with 13 bases lying between them. This CDR3 is built from 13 residues. Germline V gene data show CDR1 as SEHNR and CDR2 as FQNEAQ (reference sequence). CDR3 nucleotides: TGTGCCAGCAGCCTAGGGGCACTCAAAAAACTGTTTTTT. Translating gives CASSLGALKKLFF.

This chain links TRBV7-2 with TRBJ2-6; D gene uncertain. CDR1 is SGHTA and CDR2 is FQGNSA in the germline V gene. The ends were cut back, 3 bases at V and 2 bases at J, with 11 bases in the middle. The CDR3 runs to 16 residues. CDR3 in amino acids: CASSFTSTAGANVLTF. In DNA form, the CDR3 reads TGTGCCAGCAGCTTTACGAGTACCGCTGGGGCCAACGTCCTGACTTTC.

The rearrangement uses TRBV6-1 and TRBJ1-4, with D perhaps TRBD1 (6 bases). Trimming cost V 8 bases and J 7 bases, with 14 bases left between them. The CDR3 is made up of 13 amino acids. Germline V gives CDR1 MNHNS, CDR2 SASEGT. DNA for the CDR3: TGTGCCAGCCGAATACAGGGTTCTGAAAAACTGTTTTTT. Translating it yields CASRIQGSEKLFF.

The rearrangement uses TRBV27 and TRBJ1-5; 7 positions agree with TRBD1. After removal of 5 bases from V and 7 bases from J, the junction contained 8 bases not matched to a gene. CDR1 is MNHEY and CDR2 is SMNVEV in the germline V gene (reference sequence). CDR3 length: 14 residues. CDR3 in amino acids: CASSPIGGGQPQHF. CDR3 nucleotides: TGTGCCAGCAGTCCAATAGGGGGCGGCCAGCCCCAGCATTTT.